The sequence of this TCR beta chain was determined in a study of Ad26.COV2.S vaccination and SARS-CoV-2 variants. Clones were read by immunoSEQ multiplex PCR, and TCRdb kept only the in-frame ones, dropping some. This table holds about half a million clones, 80% to 90% found once. Treatment denoted: around 19 received Ad26.COV2.S at low or high dose, single or two shots; about 5 received placebo; per-sample allocation not given. Sample collection was performed on day 63 after the first vaccine or placebo injection. Recruitment in Boston yielded a donor of adult age, 18-55 years. An Ad26 vector that expressed Wuhan-strain SARS-CoV-2 spike constituted the vaccine. Material: peripheral blood, obtained in a trial of Ad26.COV2.S vaccine versus placebo. The sequence was collected from a person between 18 and 65 years old who received the Ad26.COV2.S COVID-19 vaccine or a placebo.

CDR3 sequence: CAWKPSFAMNTEAFF. CDR3 bases: TGTGCCTGGAAACCTTCATTCGCTATGAACACTGAAGCTTTCTTT. V usage is TRBV30 and J usage is TRBJ1-1; no definite D call. Trimming cost V 4 bases and J 0 bases, with 15 bases left between them. Per germline, CDR1 GTSNPN and CDR2 SVGIG (reference sequence). This CDR3 region has 15 residues.